Below are 30 T cell receptor beta chains sequenced from a single sample in a study of regulatory T cells in long-lasting Graves disease. Library construction for TCR beta used iRepertoire HTBI primers and Arm-PCR of CDR3 regions. MiXCR, applied by TCRdb to the multiplex PCR reads, yields one record per CDR3 protein. The repertoire holds 450,000 to 500,000 distinct CDR3 sequences, with around 16% as singletons. Time point indicated: newly diagnosed GD, antithyroid drugs for less than 3 months. The TCR library used RNA extracted from PBMCs. This same sample was also part of a study on T cells in Graves' hyperthyroidism and ophthalmopathy.

Sequenced here: peripheral blood mononuclear cells (PBMCs), sampled at new diagnosis, from a patient treated with antithyroid drugs. These receptors were taken from a man between 35 and 55 years old with Graves disease.

This clonotype was detected many times. This rearrangement joins TRBV29-1 to TRBJ2-5; D is unclear. The V and J ends lost 4 bases and 0 bases respectively, with 6 bases between them. This CDR3 region has 12 residues. Germline V CDR1 and CDR2: SQVTM, ANQGSEA. For the CDR3, the DNA is TGCAGCGTTGGGGTTAACCAAGAGACCCAGTACTTC. Translating gives CSVGVNQETQYF.

The chain recombines TRBV9 with TRBJ2-5; the match to TRBD1 covers 8 bases. V shed 0 bases and J 4 bases; nucleotides not matched to a gene: 8. CDR3 length: 16 amino acids. Germline V gene lookup returns CDR1 SGDLS and CDR2 YYNGEE. CDR3 loop: CASSVASRTGGETQYF. The CDR3 DNA reads TGTGCCAGCAGCGTAGCTTCCCGCACAGGGGGAGAGACCCAGTACTTC. Full variable domain (rest looked up from reference TRBV9 and TRBJ2-5): DSGVTQTPKHLITATGQRVTLRCSPRSGDLSVYWYQQSLDQGLQFLIQYYNGEERAKGNILERFSAQQFPDLHSELNLSSLELGDSALYFCASSVASRTGGETQYFGPGTRLLVL.

This clonotype was observed a few times. The chain carries TRBV9 and TRBJ2-7, with D possibly matching TRBD2 (6 bases). Germline V gives CDR1 SGDLS, CDR2 YYNGEE. There are 15 residues in the CDR3. Trimming took off 0 bases at V and 3 bases at J, with 13 bases between the two ends. The DNA for the CDR3 is TGTGCCAGCAGCGTAGCGGCTAGCGTTCTCTACGAGCAGTACTTC. This sequence encodes CASSVAASVLYEQYF.

This clonotype has ten or more counts. The chain links TRBV7-9 to TRBJ2-5, with D perhaps TRBD2 (6 bases). This CDR3 is 13 amino acids long. CDR1 and CDR2 (germline): SEHNR, FQNEAQ (reference sequence). Between the trimmed V and J ends, which lost 2 bases and 4 bases, there was a span of 8 bases. In DNA, the CDR3 is TGTGCCAGCAGCTTAAACGGGGGAGAGACCCAGTACTTC. This gives the protein CASSLNGGETQYF.

A remark on this clonotype: With a much larger clone just one base away, this may be a read error. The chain is built from TRBV13 and TRBJ2-5; 8 bases align to TRBD1. CDR1 is PRHDT, CDR2 FYEKMQ, per germline (reference sequence). Trimming cost V 3 bases and J 5 bases; bases outside gene matches: 5. This CDR3 comprises 14 residues. CDR3 in amino acids: CASSFRDRFETQYF. The CDR3 nucleotides read TGTGCCAGCAGCTTCCGGGACAGGTTTGAGACCCAGTACTTC.

This clonotype was observed at least ten times. The chain couples TRBV15 to TRBJ2-5; 7 positions agree with TRBD1. V trimming: 4 bases; J trimming: 9 bases; junction bases outside the gene matches: 11. The CDR3 runs 14 residues. Germline-derived CDR1 and CDR2 are LNHNV and YYDKDF (reference sequence). CDR3 DNA sequence: TGTGCCACCAGCAACGACAGGGCGATAAGGGCCCAGTACTTC. Translation gives CATSNDRAIRAQYF. Complete variable domain (other parts from reference TRBV15 and TRBJ2-5): DAMVIQNPRYQVTQFGKPVTLSCSQTLNHNVMYWYQQKSSQAPKLLFHYYDKDFNNEADTPDNFQSRRPNTSFCFLDIRSPGLGDTAMYLCATSNDRAIRAQYFGPGTRLLVL.

This clonotype occurred many times. The chain combines TRBV12-3 or TRBV12-4 with TRBJ2-7; TRBD1 might be the D (5 bases). CDR3 size: 14 residues. V lost 3 bases and J 5 bases, leaving 14 bases between the germline ends. The CDR3 bases are TGTGCCAGCAGTTTCGGACCAGGGATCGACGAGCAGTACTTC. Translation gives CASSFGPGIDEQYF.

This clonotype has only a few counts. A much larger clone sits a single nucleotide away, making a read error possible. V is TRBV3-1 and J is TRBJ2-7; 7 bases align to TRBD2. Germline assignment: CDR1 LGHDT and CDR2 YNNKEL (reference sequence). CDR3 length equals 16 residues. The CDR3 DNA follows: TGTGCCAGCAGCCAAGGGGGCCCTAGCGGTTCCTACGAGCAGCACTTC. Protein sequence: CASSQGGPSGSYEQHF.

This rearrangement joins TRBV19 to TRBJ2-5; 7 nucleotides align to TRBD1. Germline values: CDR1 LNHDA, CDR2 SQIVND (reference sequence). V gave up 1 base and J gave up 5 bases; unmatched junction bases: 7. This CDR3 region has 15 residues. For the CDR3, the DNA is TGTGCCAGTAGTATAGGAGGGCGACAGGGTGAGACCCAGTACTTC. Encoded protein: CASSIGGRQGETQYF.

The genes are TRBV19 and TRBJ2-1; D is unclear. CDR1 LNHDA and CDR2 SQIVND come from the germline V gene (reference sequence). The CDR3 consists of 12 residues. Trimming removed 3 bases at V and 8 bases at J, with 8 bases between. The CDR3 DNA sequence: TGTGCCAGTAGTATCTTCCGGGATGAGCAGTTCTTC. Its protein product is CASSIFRDEQFF. The complete variable domain, with remaining parts taken from reference TRBV19 and TRBJ2-1, reads DGGITQSPKYLFRKEGQNVTLSCEQNLNHDAMYWYRQDPGQGLRLIYYSQIVNDFQKGDIAEGYSVSREKKESFPLTVTSAQKNPTAFYLCASSIFRDEQFFGPGTRLTVL.

This clonotype has a count of ten or more. This chain uses TRBV20-1 with TRBJ2-7, with a possible D match to TRBD1 (5 bases). From germline, CDR1 is DFQATT and CDR2 SNEGSKA (reference sequence). Trimming pared 4 bases from V and 1 base from J, leaving 11 bases between. The CDR3 is 13 amino acids. CDR3 loop: CSATRGRSYEQYF. The CDR3 DNA sequence: TGCAGTGCTACAAGGGGCAGGTCCTACGAGCAGTACTTC.

The chain uses TRBV10-3 and TRBJ2-3; D may correspond to TRBD1 or TRBD2 (5 bases each). Trimming stripped 11 bases from V and 2 bases from J, with 11 bases between. Germline CDR1 ENHRY, CDR2 SYGVKD. This CDR3 has 12 residues. CDR3 residues: CASGDLTDTQYF. CDR3 coding DNA: TGTGCCTCCGGGGACCTCACAGATACGCAGTATTTT.

As for this clonotype: This may be a read error: a much more frequent sequence differs by one nucleotide. This chain joins TRBV10-3 and TRBJ2-5; TRBD2 aligns across 8 bases. The CDR3 runs to 15 residues. V shed 10 bases and J 5 bases; nucleotides not matched to a gene: 15. Germline V CDR1 and CDR2: ENHRY, SYGVKD. CDR3 protein: CASLDGRAGSETQYF. The CDR3 coding sequence is TGTGCCAGCTTGGACGGGAGGGCCGGTAGTGAGACCCAGTACTTC.

This clonotype occurred many times. The chain joins TRBV4-1 to TRBJ1-2, with D possibly matching TRBD1 (5 bases). V lost 5 bases to trimming and J lost 4 bases, with 11 bases between them. Germline CDR1 is MGHRA and CDR2 is YSYEKL. The CDR3 has 13 amino acids. In DNA form, the CDR3 reads TGCGCCAGCAGCGACGGGGGAGGCTATGGCTACACCTTC. As protein: CASSDGGGYGYTF.

This clonotype was seen repeatedly, ten times or more. V gene TRBV24-1 combines with J gene TRBJ2-1; D unresolved. V shed 0 bases and J shed 5 bases, with 4 bases lying between them. CDR1 KGHDR and CDR2 SFDVKD come from the germline V gene. The CDR3 covers 13 residues. CDR3 in DNA: TGTGCCACCAGTGATTTGGACCACAATGAGCAGTTCTTC. It translates to CATSDLDHNEQFF.

This clonotype appeared many times. The chain links TRBV12-3 or TRBV12-4 to TRBJ2-7; D possibly corresponds to TRBD1 (6 bases). This CDR3 comprises 14 residues. V was cut by 2 bases and J by 1 base, with 9 bases left in between. CDR3 sequence: CASSLWGQSYEQYF. CDR3 in DNA: TGTGCCAGCAGTTTATGGGGGCAATCCTACGAGCAGTACTTC.

Comment on this clonotype: With a much larger clone just one base away, this may be a read error. V and J are TRBV3-1 and TRBJ2-7; D may be TRBD2 (6 bases). V was cut by 0 bases and J by 6 bases, with 15 bases left in between. Per germline, CDR1 LGHDT and CDR2 YNNKEL (reference sequence). CDR3 length equals 15 residues. In DNA form, the CDR3 reads TGTGCCAGCAGCCAAGATCCGGCGGGGCAAGGCGAGCAGTACTTC. As protein: CASSQDPAGQGEQYF.

On this clonotype itself: Since a much larger clone is just one base distant, this may be a read error. This chain links TRBV2 with TRBJ1-1; the D is unclear. The V end lost 4 bases, the J end lost 6 bases, and 9 bases lay between the germline ends. CDR1 and CDR2 (germline): SNHLY, FYNNEI. CDR3 size: 12 residues. The CDR3 reads CASSGTTAEAFF. As DNA, the CDR3 is TGTGCCAGCAGTGGAACGACCGCTGAAGCTTTCTTT.

This clonotype was picked up many times. V gene TRBV11-3 combines with J gene TRBJ2-1; D may be TRBD1 (6 bases). This CDR3 has 17 amino acids. Germline CDR1 SGHNT, CDR2 YENEEA. The V end lost 1 base, the J end lost 0 bases, and 13 bases lay between the germline ends. The CDR3: CASSLVQGLGSYNEQFF. The CDR3 DNA follows: TGTGCCAGCAGCTTAGTTCAGGGGCTGGGCTCCTACAATGAGCAGTTCTTC.

This clonotype was detected ten times or more. V is TRBV28 and J is TRBJ2-5; no clear D. The CDR3 extends over 13 amino acids. Between the trimmed V and J ends, which lost 5 bases and 0 bases, there was a span of 7 bases. The germline CDR1 and CDR2 sequences are MDHEN and SYDVKM. DNA of the CDR3: TGTGCCAGCAGTCTGAAGTACCAAGAGACCCAGTACTTC. Translation gives CASSLKYQETQYF.

In this sample, this clonotype turned up many times. This sequence joins TRBV12-3 or TRBV12-4 and TRBJ1-1; D might be TRBD1 (6 bases). The germline V and J ends were trimmed by 6 bases and 6 bases, with 20 bases remaining between them. The CDR3 loop spans 15 amino acids. The chain's CDR3 is CASRLGGAPLAEAFF. CDR3 DNA: TGTGCCAGCAGACTAGGGGGGGCGCCCCTTGCTGAAGCTTTCTTT.

The chain joins TRBV6-2 or TRBV6-3 to TRBJ2-1; D is perhaps TRBD2 (5 bases). Trimming stripped 5 bases from V and 3 bases from J, with 14 bases between. The CDR3 loop spans 15 amino acids. Germline loops: CDR1 MNHEY, CDR2 SVGEGT. CDR3 region: CASSEIRTFYNEQFF. CDR3 coding DNA: TGTGCCAGCAGTGAAATTAGGACTTTCTACAATGAGCAGTTCTTC.

This clonotype turned up a few times. A much larger clone sits a single nucleotide away, making a read error possible. This sequence joins TRBV28 and TRBJ1-1; D perhaps matches TRBD1 (5 bases). Germline V gives CDR1 MDHEN, CDR2 SYDVKM. V lost 5 bases and J lost 1, with 14 bases in between. There are 15 residues in the CDR3. CDR3 residues: CASSTGALPNTEAFF. The DNA of the CDR3 is TGTGCCAGCAGTACCGGGGCACTCCCGAACACTGAAGCTTTCTTT.

This clonotype has only a few counts. The chain links TRBV6-1 to TRBJ1-2; no clear D. Germline-derived CDR1 and CDR2 are MNHNS and SASEGT. The CDR3 totals 15 residues. Trimming pared 6 bases from V and 2 bases from J, leaving 16 bases between. The chain's CDR3 is CASSIDAKGNYGYTF. The CDR3 region has the DNA TGTGCCAGCAGCATTGACGCCAAGGGAAACTATGGCTACACCTTC.

Details on this clonotype: With a much larger clone just one base away, this may be a read error. The chain combines TRBV30 with TRBJ1-4; the D gene is possibly TRBD1 (5 bases). From germline, CDR1 is GTSNPN and CDR2 SVGIG (reference sequence). The CDR3 sequence is 14 residues long. DNA of the CDR3: TGTGCCTGGAAGAGGGGCCCTGTGGGTGAAAAACCGTTTTTT. Protein sequence: CAWKRGPVGEKPFF.

This clonotype was observed at least ten times. The chain is built from TRBV27 and TRBJ1-2; TRBD1 matches 7 bases. Germline V gives CDR1 MNHEY, CDR2 SMNVEV (reference sequence). The CDR3 contains 14 residues. V lost 5 bases and J lost 4; bases outside the gene matches: 7. Written as DNA, the CDR3 is TGTGCCAGCAGTAACCAGCCAGGGGGCTATGGCTACACCTTC. As protein: CASSNQPGGYGYTF.

Many counts were recorded for this clonotype. The rearrangement joins TRBV12-3 or TRBV12-4 to TRBJ2-7; the match to TRBD1 covers 10 bases. V lost 4 bases, J lost 6 bases, and 3 bases stayed unmatched. The CDR3 sequence is 13 residues long. The CDR3 DNA is TGTGCCAGCAGTTGGGACAGGGGCAGCGAGCAGTACTTC. This encodes CASSWDRGSEQYF.

The sample holds many counts of this clonotype. The chain combines TRBV20-1 with TRBJ1-1; TRBD1 might be the D (5 bases). This CDR3 has 11 residues. Trimming cost V 4 bases and J 7 bases, with 10 bases left between them. CDR1 and CDR2 from the germline V gene are DFQATT and SNEGSKA (reference sequence). The CDR3 nucleotides are TGCAGTGCTAAGGGGACCGTTGAAGCTTTCTTT. Protein: CSAKGTVEAFF.

About this clonotype itself: One end of the junction is discordant with germline, which a read error may explain. The V gene is TRBV4-1, the J gene TRBJ1-1; D unclear. CDR3 size: 13 residues. Germline assignment: CDR1 MGHRA and CDR2 YSYEKL. CDR3 loop: CANSFHTNTEAFF. For the CDR3, the DNA is TGCGCCAACAGCTTCCATACGAACACTGAAGCTTTCTTT.

This clonotype was recorded a few times. The chain recombines TRBV6-2 or TRBV6-3 with TRBJ2-7; no clear D. Trimming left V 2 bases short and J 2 bases short, with 10 bases between. The CDR3 totals 14 residues. Germline V gives CDR1 MNHEY, CDR2 SVGEGT. This CDR3 is CASSYALPTYEQYF. The DNA of the CDR3 is TGTGCCAGCAGTTACGCCCTCCCCACCTACGAGCAGTACTTC.